The present T cell receptor (beta chain) was sequenced within a study of T cells in tuberculosis. This CDR3 comprises 15 residues. V was cut by 0 bases and J by 5 bases, with 11 bases left in between. The germline gives CDR1 SGDLS, CDR2 YYNGEE. Sequencing of TCR-alpha and TCR-beta chains was unpaired. Repertoires were generated with immunoSEQ multiplex PCR, while TCRdb's copy carries only in-frame clones and drops some. The sample shows nearly 60,000 clones, 88% of them seen only once. After thawing and overnight rest, PBMC were stained with GMM-loaded CD1B tetramer, viability dye and anti-CD3 for sorting. C32 glucose monomycolate from Rhodococcus equi was loaded onto the CD1B tetramers.

The clonotype originates from an adult woman with latent tuberculosis. Input material: CD1b-GMM tetramer-negative cells sorted from PBMCs. This chain links TRBV9 with TRBJ1-4, with D possibly matching TRBD1 (6 bases). CDR3 region: CASSVDGQGNEKLFF. The CDR3 coding sequence is TGTGCCAGCAGCGTAGACGGCCAGGGGAATGAAAAACTGTTTTTT.